The TCR beta chain described here comes from a study of CD4 T cells in relation to SARS-CoV-2 and coronaviruses. Study summary: Controls used an HIV-1 Nef peptide pool or no peptide.

Before the COVID-19 pandemic, during about 2010-2018, CD4+ T cells were taken from unexposed donors. After about 10 days of culture, CD4+ T cells were isolated. Produced via immunoSEQ multiplex PCR; TCRdb's table is partial and in-frame only. The sample holds around 24,000 clones, roughly 76% seen once. V gave up 3 bases and J gave up 7 bases; unmatched junction bases: 10. CDR3 length: 15 amino acids. Looked up from germline, CDR1 is GTSNPN and CDR2 is SVGIG (reference sequence). For this clone: Its antigen is undetermined.

The receptor was derived from a human donor in good health. The rearrangement links TRBV30 to TRBJ1-4; 8 positions match TRBD1. Sample: CD4+ T cells from PBMCs, cultured in vitro. This chain's CDR3 is CAWSPGQGVGEKLFF. CDR3 DNA sequence: TGTGCCTGGAGCCCTGGACAGGGAGTGGGTGAAAAACTGTTTTTT.